A selection of T cell receptor beta chains follows, all from one sample in a study of T cells after yellow fever vaccination. TCRdb used MiXCR to reprocess the 5' RACE reads, holding one entry per CDR3 protein. The repertoire includes a few hundred thousand distinct CDR3 sequences, about 6.9% of them detected once, and roughly a sixth sits in the top ten. This sample comprised PBMCs, obtained about 41 days after the first yellow fever vaccination. Receptor source: a man between 18 and 29 years old who received the YFV17D yellow fever vaccine. Each CDR3 is given with its conserved first and last residue. A D gene is named only where the DNA matches it firmly. The size entry is marked missing in some rows and otherwise reads once, few, many or a size class.

CDR3aa: CASSYGGFGNTQYF
CDR3nt: TGTGCCAGCAGTTACGGAGGGTTTGGGAATACGCAGTATTTT
d_gene: -
abundance: -
v_gene: TRBV27
j_gene: TRBJ2-3

CDR3aa: CASSKQGARTYEQYF
CDR3nt: TGTGCCAGCAGCAAACAGGGGGCGAGGACCTACGAGCAGTACTTC
d_gene: TRBD1
abundance: few
v_gene: TRBV27
j_gene: TRBJ2-7

CDR3aa: CASSSPPGGKETQYF
CDR3nt: TGTGCCAGCAGTTCCCCCCCCGGGGGGAAAGAGACCCAGTACTTC
d_gene: TRBD2
abundance: -
v_gene: TRBV12-3/TRBV12-4
j_gene: TRBJ2-5

CDR3aa: CASSFSGGSTDTQYF
CDR3nt: TGTGCCAGCAGCTTTAGCGGGGGGAGCACAGATACGCAGTATTTT
d_gene: TRBD2
abundance: few
v_gene: TRBV7-6
j_gene: TRBJ2-3

CDR3aa: CASRQRQGETQYF
CDR3nt: TGTGCCAGCAGGCAAAGACAGGGTGAGACCCAGTACTTC
d_gene: TRBD1
abundance: few
v_gene: TRBV7-2
j_gene: TRBJ2-5

CDR3aa: CASTSVPEAASPLHF
CDR3nt: TGTGCCAGCACCTCGGTCCCCGAAGCAGCATCACCCCTCCACTTT
d_gene: -
abundance: -
v_gene: TRBV6-5
j_gene: TRBJ1-6

CDR3aa: CTYMDPSPDTQYF
CDR3nt: TGCACCTACATGGACCCAAGCCCAGATACGCAGTATTTT
d_gene: -
abundance: few
v_gene: TRBV29-1
j_gene: TRBJ2-3

CDR3aa: CASSPRRSQGGETQYF
CDR3nt: TGTGCCAGCAGCCCAAGGAGATCCCAAGGTGGGGAGACCCAGTACTTC
d_gene: -
abundance: few
v_gene: TRBV7-3
j_gene: TRBJ2-5

CDR3aa: CASSLRPSSYNEQFF
CDR3nt: TGTGCCAGCAGCTTAAGGCCGAGCTCCTACAATGAGCAGTTCTTC
d_gene: -
abundance: many
v_gene: TRBV7-3
j_gene: TRBJ2-1

CDR3aa: CASSESPPTDTQYF
CDR3nt: TGCGCCAGCAGTGAGTCGCCTCCCACAGATACGCAGTATTTT
d_gene: -
abundance: -
v_gene: TRBV10-1
j_gene: TRBJ2-3

CDR3aa: CASSIQGGQPQHF
CDR3nt: TGCGCCAGCAGCATACAGGGGGGTCAGCCCCAGCATTTT
d_gene: TRBD1
abundance: few
v_gene: TRBV5-1
j_gene: TRBJ1-5

CDR3aa: CASHQGTGDRNEQFF
CDR3nt: TGCGCCAGCCATCAGGGGACAGGGGACCGCAATGAGCAGTTCTTC
d_gene: TRBD1
abundance: many
v_gene: TRBV5-1
j_gene: TRBJ2-1

CDR3aa: CASSGLGPTDYGYTF
CDR3nt: TGTGCCAGCAGTGGCCTAGGCCCCACGGACTATGGCTACACCTTC
d_gene: -
abundance: -
v_gene: TRBV12-3/TRBV12-4
j_gene: TRBJ1-2

CDR3aa: CARERESPLHF
CDR3nt: TGTGCCAGAGAGCGGGAATCACCCCTCCACTTT
d_gene: -
abundance: few
v_gene: TRBV9
j_gene: TRBJ1-6

CDR3aa: CASSLPTSGGTGELFF
CDR3nt: TGTGCCAGCAGTCTACCCACTAGCGGGGGAACCGGGGAGCTGTTTTTT
d_gene: TRBD2
abundance: -
v_gene: TRBV12-3/TRBV12-4
j_gene: TRBJ2-2

CDR3aa: CASAVQETQYF
CDR3nt: TGTGCTAGTGCCGTACAAGAGACCCAGTACTTC
d_gene: -
abundance: -
v_gene: TRBV12-5
j_gene: TRBJ2-5

CDR3aa: CATSRRDSSYNEQFF
CDR3nt: TGTGCCACCAGCCGCCGTGACAGCTCCTACAATGAGCAGTTCTTC
d_gene: -
abundance: once
v_gene: TRBV3-1
j_gene: TRBJ2-1

CDR3aa: CASSLSYAYEQYF
CDR3nt: TGTGCCAGCAGTTTATCGTATGCCTACGAGCAGTACTTC
d_gene: -
abundance: few
v_gene: TRBV27
j_gene: TRBJ2-7